These T cell receptor beta chains were read from a single sample in a study of siplizumab effects on memory and regulatory T cells. Assay: immunoSEQ multiplex PCR; the TCRdb copy retains only in-frame clones and omits some. The sample shows 90,000 to 130,000 clones, approximately 92% of them seen only once. The material sequenced was CD4+ T cells sorted from blood. The source of these receptors is a human donor in good health. The CDR3 runs from the conserved cysteine through the conserved F or W. A D gene is named only where the DNA matches it firmly. Clone size appears in some rows only: once, few, many, or a class for an expanded clone.

>NA|TRBJ1-2|TRBV27|NA
CASSLRYGGDLDGYTF
TGTGCCAGCAGTTTACGATATGGTGGGGACCTGGATGGCTACACCTTC
>NA|TRBJ2-5|TRBV5-8|NA
CASSGGYQETQYF
TGTGCCAGCAGCGGGGGGTACCAAGAGACCCAGTACTTC
>NA|TRBJ2-7|TRBV7-9|NA
CASSLNYGQYF
TGTGCCAGCAGCTTAAACTACGGGCAGTACTTC
>TRBD1|TRBJ1-1|TRBV7-9|NA
CASSNDGQGGEAFF
TGTGCCAGCAGCAATGACGGACAGGGCGGTGAAGCTTTCTTT
>NA|TRBJ2-6|TRBV5-1|NA
CASSLLDSGANVLTF
TGCGCCAGCAGCTTGCTAGATTCTGGGGCCAACGTCCTGACTTTC
>NA|TRBJ1-1|TRBV15|few
CATSRDLTALNTEAFF
TGTGCCACCAGCAGGGACCTAACAGCCCTGAACACTGAAGCTTTCTTT
>NA|TRBJ2-2|TRBV7-7|once
CASSLGAKNTGELFF
TGTGCCAGCAGCTTAGGGGCGAAAAACACCGGGGAGCTGTTTTTT
>NA|TRBJ2-3|TRBV29-1|NA
CSVDGGGADTQYF
TGCAGCGTTGATGGTGGGGGAGCAGATACGCAGTATTTT
>NA|TRBJ2-2|TRBV7-8|NA
CASSWRATGPGELFF
TGTGCCAGCAGCTGGAGAGCGACAGGACCCGGGGAGCTGTTTTTT
>NA|TRBJ2-5|TRBV6-5|NA
CASSSDWGTQYF
TGTGCCAGCAGTTCCGACTGGGGAACCCAGTACTTC
>TRBD1|TRBJ1-1|TRBV2|once
CASSQPGQGAVTEAFF
TGTGCCAGCAGCCAACCGGGACAGGGGGCCGTCACTGAAGCTTTCTTT
>NA|TRBJ2-6|TRBV19|NA
CASRWGRRDPPTGANVLTF
TGTGCCAGTAGGTGGGGAAGACGGGACCCCCCGACCGGGGCCAACGTCCTGACTTTC
>NA|TRBJ1-6|TRBV2|NA
CASSIQGQGNSPLHF
TGTGCCAGCAGTATCCAGGGGCAGGGCAATTCACCCCTCCACTTT
>TRBD2|TRBJ2-7|TRBV6-5|once
CASSYSYGRAYEQYF
TGTGCCAGCAGTTACTCATACGGGAGGGCCTACGAGCAGTACTTC
>NA|TRBJ1-2|TRBV10-3|NA
CAISDRDQDWGYTF
TGTGCCATCAGTGACCGGGACCAAGATTGGGGCTACACCTTC
>NA|TRBJ1-3|TRBV29-1|NA
CSVAGTLKMGNTIYF
TGCAGCGTCGCCGGGACGCTTAAAATGGGAAACACCATATATTTT
>NA|TRBJ1-5|TRBV18|few
CASSPPVGWPQHF
TGTGCCAGCTCACCCCCAGTAGGATGGCCCCAGCATTTT
>TRBD1|TRBJ1-3|TRBV6-1|NA
CASRAGTGINTIYF
TGTGCCAGCAGGGCCGGGACAGGTATAAACACCATATATTTT
>NA|TRBJ1-1|TRBV18|NA
CASSPPARTEAFF
TGTGCCAGCTCACCCCCCGCCAGGACTGAAGCTTTCTTT
>TRBD1|TRBJ1-2|TRBV29-1|NA
CSVVPLTGTYGYTF
TGCAGCGTTGTTCCCTTGACAGGGACCTATGGCTACACCTTC
>NA|TRBJ2-5|TRBV7-6|once
CASSLMHGGAGDQETQYF
TGTGCCAGCAGCTTAATGCACGGAGGGGCAGGGGACCAAGAGACCCAGTACTTC
>NA|TRBJ2-1|TRBV4-1|NA
CASSHPWGRDEQFF
TGCGCCAGCAGCCACCCCTGGGGGCGCGACGAGCAGTTCTTC
>NA|TRBJ1-3|TRBV2|NA
CASSARGAQNTIYF
TGTGCCAGCTCTGCCCGGGGGGCACAAAACACCATATATTTT
>NA|TRBJ2-5|TRBV6-5|NA
CASSYSTGFRGETQYF
TGTGCCAGCAGTTACTCGACAGGCTTCAGGGGAGAGACCCAGTACTTC
>NA|TRBJ1-2|TRBV7-9|NA
CASSLWGTSRANYGYTF
TGTGCCAGCAGCTTATGGGGGACGTCTAGGGCTAACTATGGCTACACCTTC
>NA|TRBJ1-5|TRBV21-1|once
CASSKASFGEMGNQPQHF
TGTGCCAGCAGCAAAGCAAGTTTTGGGGAGATGGGCAATCAGCCCCAGCATTTT